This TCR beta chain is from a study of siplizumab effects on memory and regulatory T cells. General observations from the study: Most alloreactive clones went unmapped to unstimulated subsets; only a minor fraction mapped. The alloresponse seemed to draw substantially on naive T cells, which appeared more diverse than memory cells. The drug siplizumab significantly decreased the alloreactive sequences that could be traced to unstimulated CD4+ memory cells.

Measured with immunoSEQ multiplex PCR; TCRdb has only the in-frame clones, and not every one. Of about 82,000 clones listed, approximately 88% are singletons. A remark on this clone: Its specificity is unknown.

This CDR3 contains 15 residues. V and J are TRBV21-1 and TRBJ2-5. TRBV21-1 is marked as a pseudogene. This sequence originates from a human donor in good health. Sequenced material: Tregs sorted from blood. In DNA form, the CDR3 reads TGTGCCAGCAGCAAACTAAAGGGTTACCAAGAGACCCAGTACTTC. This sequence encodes CASSKLKGYQETQYF.